The sequence of this TCR beta chain was determined in a study of blood T cell repertoires in COVID-19. Germline V gives CDR1 MNHEY, CDR2 SVGEGT. This CDR3 region has 16 residues. The junction had 8 bases not matched to a gene; V was cut back by 2 bases and J by 2 bases. Clones were read by immunoSEQ multiplex PCR, and TCRdb kept only the in-frame ones, dropping some. The table lists roughly 280,000 clones, about nine tenths of them singletons, with about 10% in the top ten. The chain joins TRBV6-2 or TRBV6-3 to TRBJ2-7; 8 nucleotides align to TRBD1. The sample consisted of peripheral blood. This clonotype was obtained from a woman aged 25 to 39 with COVID-19, enrolled during active disease. CDR3 residues: CASSYRRGTGTYEQYF. CDR3 nucleotides: TGTGCCAGCAGTTACCGCCGGGGGACAGGTACCTACGAGCAGTACTTC.